These 21 T cell receptor beta chains share one sample of origin, sequenced in a study of T cell responses to AZD1222 COVID-19 vaccine. TCRdb keeps only in-frame clones here, not all; method: immunoSEQ multiplex PCR. This sample has 100,000 to 150,000 clones, with approximately 89% found just once. Here the sequenced sample was peripheral blood, taken on day 0 of AZD1222 vaccination. Receptors were obtained from an adult in good health.

V gene TRBV4-3 combines with J gene TRBJ1-1; D gene ambiguous. CDR3 length: 11 residues. V lost 1 base, J lost 6 bases, and 3 bases lay in between. Germline V gives CDR1 LGHNA, CDR2 YSLEER. The CDR3 protein is CASSQGAEAFF. In DNA form, the CDR3 reads TGCGCCAGCAGCCAAGGAGCTGAAGCTTTCTTT.

The rearrangement links TRBV24-1 to TRBJ1-2; 7 bases map to TRBD1. This CDR3 is built from 14 residues. V was clipped by 4 bases and J by 0 bases; unmatched bases: 1. Germline V gene sequence: CDR1 KGHDR, CDR2 SFDVKD. For the CDR3, the DNA is TGTGCCACCAGTGACGGGACAGCTAACTATGGCTACACCTTC. Its translation: CATSDGTANYGYTF.

This chain connects TRBV18 to TRBJ2-3; D perhaps matches TRBD1 (6 bases). The CDR3 has 16 residues. CDR1 is KGHSH and CDR2 is LQKENI in the germline V gene. The ends were cut back, 3 bases at V and 6 bases at J, with 19 bases in the middle. The DNA for the CDR3 is TGTGCCAGCTCACCTCTCTGGGCAGGGGATTTGGATACGCAGTATTTT. This codes for CASSPLWAGDLDTQYF.

The V gene is TRBV6-6, the J gene TRBJ2-7, with D perhaps matching TRBD1 or TRBD2 (7 bases each). Germline V gene lookup returns CDR1 MNHNY and CDR2 SVGAGI (reference sequence). The CDR3 runs to 16 residues. Trimming removed 6 bases at V and 1 base at J, with 19 bases between. CDR3 in amino acids: CASRKQTGEGSYEQYF. CDR3 in DNA: TGTGCCAGCAGAAAACAAACAGGGGAGGGATCCTACGAGCAGTACTTC.

The chain recombines TRBV2 with TRBJ2-2; D perhaps matches TRBD1 (5 bases). Germline CDR1 SNHLY, CDR2 FYNNEI. V was trimmed by 3 bases and J by 2 bases, leaving 7 bases between them. CDR3 length equals 14 residues. The chain's CDR3 is CASSEQGNTGELFF. CDR3 bases: TGTGCCAGCAGTGAGCAGGGAAACACCGGGGAGCTGTTTTTT.

This chain uses TRBV3-1 (or the pseudogene TRBV3-2) with TRBJ1-3; D might be TRBD1 (5 bases). The CDR3 is made up of 13 amino acids. CDR1 is LGHDT, CDR2 YNNKEL, per germline (reference sequence). V was pared by 3 bases and J by 2 bases, with 5 bases between. CDR3 amino acids: CASSQGAGNTIYF. The CDR3 DNA is TGTGCCAGCAGCCAGGGGGCTGGAAACACCATATATTTT.

The chain links TRBV10-3 to TRBJ1-1; D is possibly TRBD1 (5 bases). V gave up 7 bases and J gave up 7 bases, with 19 bases separating them. Germline V lookup: CDR1 ENHRY, CDR2 SYGVKD. This CDR3 contains 14 residues. Here the CDR3 DNA reads TGTGCCATCAAAAACGTCGGGGCTGATCATGAAGCTTTCTTT. It encodes CAIKNVGADHEAFF.

The V and J genes are TRBV5-1 and TRBJ1-5, with 7 bases fitting TRBD1. This CDR3 has 15 residues. Trimming cost V 6 bases and J 6 bases; bases outside gene matches: 12. Germline CDR1 and CDR2: SGHRS and YFSETQ. CDR3 sequence reads: CASKAATGTSQPQHF. The CDR3 DNA follows: TGCGCCAGCAAGGCCGCGACAGGGACGAGTCAGCCCCAGCATTTT.

The chain joins TRBV7-2 to TRBJ2-1; 9 bases agree with TRBD2. V shed 6 bases and J 2 bases; nucleotides not matched to a gene: 5. Germline assignment: CDR1 SGHTA and CDR2 FQGNSA. This CDR3 spans 15 amino acids. The CDR3 nucleotides read TGTGCCAGCAGGCTAGCGGGGTCTCCCTACAATGAGCAGTTCTTC. Its translation is CASRLAGSPYNEQFF.

The chain carries TRBV15 and TRBJ2-3, with 14 bases lining up with TRBD2. The CDR3 loop spans 18 amino acids. Losses at the gene ends were 5 bases for V and 0 bases for J; bases not matched to a gene: 7. Germline V lookup: CDR1 LNHNV, CDR2 YYDKDF (reference sequence). This CDR3 reads CATSGPGLAGVSTDTQYF. DNA for the CDR3: TGTGCCACCAGCGGTCCGGGACTAGCGGGGGTTAGCACAGATACGCAGTATTTT.

In this sample, this clone is medium-sized (0.01 to 0.1%). V usage is TRBV12-3 or TRBV12-4 and J usage is TRBJ2-5, with a tentative D call TRBD2 (7 bases). CDR3 length equals 13 residues. Trimming left V 7 bases short and J 10 bases short, with 19 bases between. CDR3 in DNA: TGTGCCAGCACCGGGGGGCCGTTTCTAGACCAGTACTTC. Its translation is CASTGGPFLDQYF.

This chain joins TRBV3-1 (or the pseudogene TRBV3-2) and TRBJ1-1; D remains ambiguous. The CDR3 is 13 amino acids. In germline, CDR1 is LGHDT, CDR2 YNNKEL (reference sequence). With 2 bases removed from V and 1 base from J, the gap between germline ends came to 5 bases. CDR3 sequence (DNA): TGTGCCAGCAGCCAAAGCAGGAACACTGAAGCTTTCTTT. This codes for CASSQSRNTEAFF.

The gene calls are TRBV4-2 and TRBJ1-2; D call uncertain. Per germline, CDR1 LGHNA and CDR2 YNFKEQ. The CDR3 has 15 residues. V was pared by 3 bases and J by 0 bases, with 11 bases between. CDR3 bases: TGTGCCAGCAGCCATCGGGGTTTAGCTAACTATGGCTACACCTTC. Translating gives CASSHRGLANYGYTF.

The chain recombines TRBV9 with TRBJ2-7, with D perhaps matching TRBD2 (6 bases). This CDR3 spans 13 amino acids. Germline-derived CDR1 and CDR2 are SGDLS and YYNGEE. V lost 5 bases and J lost 2, with 11 bases in between. In nucleotides, the CDR3 is TGTGCCAGCAGGCGGGACGGCACCTACGAGCAGTACTTC. Amino acid sequence: CASRRDGTYEQYF.

The chain couples TRBV7-9 to TRBJ2-4; D possibly matches TRBD1 or TRBD2 (5 bases each). Germline CDR1 SEHNR, CDR2 FQNEAQ (reference sequence). This CDR3 spans 13 amino acids. V was trimmed by 1 base and J by 7 bases, leaving 8 bases between them. CDR3 protein: CASSLGEGNIQYF. CDR3 coding DNA: TGTGCCAGCAGCTTAGGAGAGGGGAACATTCAGTACTTC.

The chain joins TRBV18 to TRBJ2-3; 9 nucleotides align to TRBD2. Losses at the gene ends were 0 bases for V and 2 bases for J; bases not matched to a gene: 6. Germline V lookup: CDR1 KGHSH, CDR2 LQKENI. This CDR3 has 17 residues. The CDR3 DNA is TGTGCCAGCTCACCACCGGCGCGGGGGGGTTACACAGATACGCAGTATTTT. Translating it yields CASSPPARGGYTDTQYF.

The chain joins TRBV5-4 to TRBJ2-1; 8 positions match TRBD1. Per germline, CDR1 SGHNT and CDR2 YYREEE (reference sequence). The CDR3 has 15 residues. The trim removed 4 bases at V and 7 bases at J, leaving 10 bases unmatched. The CDR3 spells CASSLWTGSVNEQFF. CDR3 coding DNA: TGTGCCAGCAGCCTATGGACAGGGTCGGTTAATGAGCAGTTCTTC.

J is TRBJ2-5 and V is TRBV29-1; 7 bases align to TRBD1. Looked up from germline, CDR1 is SQVTM and CDR2 is ANQGSEA. This CDR3 has 14 residues. V was clipped by 6 bases and J by 4 bases; unmatched bases: 11. This chain's CDR3 is CSVAKGAVLETQYF. The CDR3 DNA sequence: TGCAGCGTGGCGAAGGGGGCGGTGTTAGAGACCCAGTACTTC. The full variable domain, rest sourced from reference TRBV29-1 and TRBJ2-5, is SAVISQKPSRDICQRGTSLTIQCQVDSQVTMMFWYRQQPGQSLTLIATANQGSEATYESGFVIDKFPISRPNLTFSTLTVSNMSPEDSSIYLCSVAKGAVLETQYFGPGTRLLVL.

CDR3 in amino acids: CASSSGRGYGYTF. The CDR3 DNA reads as TGTGCCAGCAGTTCAGGACGCGGCTATGGCTACACCTTC. This chain connects TRBV12-3 or TRBV12-4 to TRBJ1-2; no firm D call. This CDR3 is built from 13 residues. Trimming cost V 4 bases and J 4 bases, with 10 bases left between them.

The rearrangement links TRBV29-1 to TRBJ1-5; D gene ambiguous. This CDR3 comprises 14 residues. Per the germline V gene, CDR1 is SQVTM and CDR2 is ANQGSEA. V was cut by 6 bases and J by 6 bases, with 18 bases left in between. CDR3 nucleotides: TGCAGCGTGGCCCTGGGAGCACCCAGTCAGCCCCAGCATTTT. This translates into CSVALGAPSQPQHF.

This sequence joins TRBV29-1 and TRBJ1-2; 8 nucleotides line up with TRBD1. Germline assignment: CDR1 SQVTM and CDR2 ANQGSEA. J gave up 2 bases and V 3 bases, and 11 bases lay outside the gene matches. CDR3 size: 16 residues. The CDR3: CSVDLDRADTNYGYTF. In DNA, the CDR3 is TGCAGCGTTGACCTGGACAGGGCAGATACAAACTATGGCTACACCTTC. The entire variable domain, with the rest obtained from reference TRBV29-1 and TRBJ1-2, is as follows: SAVISQKPSRDICQRGTSLTIQCQVDSQVTMMFWYRQQPGQSLTLIATANQGSEATYESGFVIDKFPISRPNLTFSTLTVSNMSPEDSSIYLCSVDLDRADTNYGYTFGSGTRLTVV.